The 17 T cell receptor beta chains below come from one sample, sequenced in a study of T cells expressing NK-cell markers (dated by TCRdb to 2019 to 2021). The receptor library was made with 5' RACE. Sequencer: Illumina HiSeq 2000. Each entry corresponds to one CDR3 protein sequence from reads that TCRdb reprocessed, and DNA is not given. This sample's listing comprises about 260,000 distinct CDR3 sequences. Approximately 0.39% of the sample belongs to the ten largest clones. The sample consisted of blood T cells: a sorted CD56 or NKG2C T cell subset, CD4+ or CD8+ T cells, or bulk PBMC T cells (not recorded which). These receptors all come from a man aged 18 to 30 in good health. Donor details come from another sample of the same person, matched by shared clones.

V gene TRBV3-1 combines with J gene TRBJ1-1. CDR1 is LGHDT, CDR2 YNNKEL, per germline (reference sequence). This CDR3 has 15 amino acids. The CDR3 reads CASSQEYRKNTEAFF.

The rearrangement uses TRBV6-1 and TRBJ2-3; the D call from TCRdb, TRBD1, cannot be confirmed without DNA. The CDR3 sequence is 14 residues long. The germline CDR1 and CDR2 sequences are MNHNS and SASEGT. The CDR3 loop reads CASKGAIDTDTQYF.

The chain uses TRBV30 and TRBJ2-7; TCRdb's D call of TRBD2 is untestable without DNA. The CDR3 contains 14 residues. Germline-derived CDR1 and CDR2 are GTSNPN and SVGIG (reference sequence). The CDR3 reads CAWSSPGLPYEQYF.

The CDR3 protein is CASLGLATDTQYF. The chain uses TRBV6-1 and TRBJ2-3. Germline V gene data show CDR1 as MNHNS and CDR2 as SASEGT. The CDR3 sequence is 13 residues long.

The J gene is TRBJ2-2, the V gene TRBV11-2; TCRdb names TRBD1, which stays unverified in the absence of DNA. Germline V lookup: CDR1 SGHAT, CDR2 FQNNGV. CDR3 length: 14 residues. The CDR3 sequence: CASSWTGYTGELFF.

The chain couples TRBV18 to TRBJ2-7; TCRdb gives TRBD1 as the D gene, but with no DNA this cannot be confirmed. This CDR3 region has 14 residues. Germline CDR1 KGHSH, CDR2 LQKENI. This chain's CDR3 is CASSPPGHLLGQYF.

The chain uses TRBV12-3 or TRBV12-4 and TRBJ2-1; there is no DNA to check the TCRdb D call of TRBD1. CDR3 length equals 15 residues. The CDR3 reads CATKGLGQSYNEQFF.

The CDR3 loop is CASSQGGVPNTEAFF. The chain has TRBV11-2 and TRBJ1-1. The germline gives CDR1 SGHAT, CDR2 FQNNGV. This CDR3 is 15 amino acids long.

The chain couples TRBV10-1 to TRBJ1-1. CDR3 size: 14 residues. Germline CDR1 reads WNHNN; CDR2 reads SYGVQD (reference sequence). This CDR3 is CASSLQVSNTEAFF.

This chain uses TRBV6-1 with TRBJ2-3; TCRdb lists TRBD1, though no DNA is available to test this call. Germline V CDR1 and CDR2: MNHNS, SASEGT. The CDR3 has 15 amino acids. The CDR3 spells CASSTRDRRTDTQYF.

This sequence joins TRBV25-1 and TRBJ2-3; TCRdb designates TRBD2, a call that cannot be tested without DNA. Per germline, CDR1 MGHDK and CDR2 SYGVNS. The CDR3 loop spans 16 amino acids. The CDR3 spells CASSVLAGEGTDTQYF.

The rearrangement joins TRBV20-1 to TRBJ2-1; the TCRdb D gene call, TRBD2, has no DNA to confirm it. Germline V gene data show CDR1 as DFQATT and CDR2 as SNEGSKA (reference sequence). The CDR3 is 15 residues long. CDR3 in amino acids: CSARPGSGRIGEQFF.

The genes are TRBV5-4 and TRBJ2-1; TCRdb indicates TRBD2, and absent DNA this call remains unverified. The V gene's germline CDR1 is SGHNT and CDR2 YYREEE (reference sequence). The CDR3 loop spans 14 amino acids. The CDR3 sequence is CASSLGDSTNEQFF. The whole variable domain, remainder taken from reference TRBV5-4 and TRBJ2-1, is ETGVTQSPTHLIKTRGQQVTLRCSSQSGHNTVSWYQQALGQGPQFIFQYYREEENGRGNFPPRFSGLQFPNYSSELNVNALELDDSALYLCASSLGDSTNEQFFGPGTRLTVL.

This chain uses TRBV6-5 with TRBJ2-7; TCRdb designates TRBD2, a call that cannot be tested without DNA. Germline V gene lookup returns CDR1 MNHEY and CDR2 SVGAGI. The CDR3 loop spans 17 amino acids. The CDR3: CASSYLGTSGLYYEQYF.

The rearrangement joins TRBV6-5 to TRBJ2-2; TCRdb reports TRBD2, a call that lacks DNA to check it against. Germline CDR1 MNHEY, CDR2 SVGAGI. The CDR3 sequence is 15 residues long. The chain's CDR3 is CASSSGALNTGELFF.

The chain is built from TRBV4-2 and TRBJ2-7. Germline CDR1 is LGHNA and CDR2 is YNFKEQ. The CDR3 is 16 residues long. CDR3 residues: CASSQDLSGGSYEQYF.

This sequence joins TRBV2 and TRBJ1-2. CDR3 length: 13 residues. Germline lookup yields CDR1 SNHLY and CDR2 FYNNEI. The CDR3 is CASSGSTNYGYTF.